Below are 28 T cell receptor beta chains sequenced from a single sample in a study of cytomegalovirus exposure and HLA in healthy donors. In the PCR, 60 Vbeta and 13 Jbeta primers were used. This table comes from immunoSEQ multiplex PCR, and its TCRdb copy is limited to in-frame clones, with some not included. The data hold approximately 140,000 clones, with 70% to 80% observed a single time. The sequencing sample was made of PBMCs. These receptors were taken from a human donor in good health.

The chain is built from TRBV6-5 and TRBJ1-1, with TRBD1 matching 10 bases. The CDR3 extends over 15 amino acids. Germline lookup yields CDR1 MNHEY and CDR2 SVGAGI. Trimming at V came to 7 bases and at J to 5 bases, leaving 10 bases not matched to a gene. The CDR3 nucleotides read TGTGCCAGCACCCTTAGACAGGGGGCTAGAACTGAAGCTTTCTTT. Its protein product is CASTLRQGARTEAFF.

The V and J genes are TRBV21-1 and TRBJ1-1; TRBD1, the table's D call, lacks a check against the DNA. TRBV21-1 is tagged as a pseudogene. The CDR3 contains 14 residues. CDR3 sequence reads: CASTGTGVGTEAFF. As DNA, the CDR3 is TGTGCCAGTACCGGGACAGGGGTCGGCACTGAAGCTTTCTTT.

Only one count was recorded for this clone. The chain joins TRBV19 to TRBJ1-6, with D hard to call. Trimming took off 6 bases at V and 7 bases at J, with 16 bases between the two ends. Germline CDR1 is LNHDA and CDR2 is SQIVND (reference sequence). The CDR3 spans 15 residues. The CDR3 bases are TGTGCCAGTAGCTTAAGTGGAGCTAAGAATTCACCCCTCCACTTT. Translating it yields CASSLSGAKNSPLHF.

The chain recombines TRBV7-2 with TRBJ2-2; 12 nucleotides align to TRBD2. The CDR3 totals 16 residues. Germline loops: CDR1 SGHTA, CDR2 FQGNSA. With V trimmed by 5 bases and J by 1 base, 2 bases remained unmatched. In DNA form, the CDR3 reads TGTGCCAGCAGCCCTAGCGGGGGGGTGAACACCGGGGAGCTGTTTTTT. This gives the protein CASSPSGGVNTGELFF.

This clone was observed a single time. This chain uses TRBV5-1 with TRBJ2-5, with no clear D. CDR1 is SGHRS and CDR2 is YFSETQ in the germline V gene. The V gene lost 0 bases and the J gene lost 2 bases, with 8 bases spanning the gap. The CDR3 totals 14 residues. The CDR3, as DNA: TGCGCCAGCAGCTTGGAAGCAGGACAAGAGACCCAGTACTTC. Protein product: CASSLEAGQETQYF.

The chain is built from TRBV5-1 and TRBJ2-1; D remains ambiguous. Germline CDR1 SGHRS, CDR2 YFSETQ. V lost 2 bases to trimming and J lost 2 bases, with 14 bases between them. This CDR3 is 16 amino acids long. The CDR3 loop reads CASSFGQTVPYNEQFF. The CDR3 nucleotides read TGCGCCAGCAGCTTTGGGCAGACCGTGCCCTACAATGAGCAGTTCTTC.

A few counts support this clone. The rearrangement joins TRBV30 to TRBJ1-6; 8 bases match TRBD1. V shed 2 bases and J 6 bases; nucleotides not matched to a gene: 6. The CDR3 extends over 15 amino acids. Germline V CDR1 and CDR2: GTSNPN, SVGIG (reference sequence). The CDR3 spells CAWSLGQERNSPLHF. The DNA of the CDR3 is TGTGCCTGGAGTTTGGGACAGGAGCGTAATTCACCCCTCCACTTT. Looking up the rest from reference TRBV30 and TRBJ1-6 gives the full variable domain: SQTIHQWPATLVQPVGSPLSLECTVEGTSNPNLYWYRQAAGRGLQLLFYSVGIGQISSEVPQNLSASRPQDRQFILSSKKLLLSDSGFYLCAWSLGQERNSPLHFGNGTRLTVT.

The rearrangement joins TRBV12-5 to TRBJ2-7; 9 positions match TRBD1. Trimming cost V 4 bases and J 1 base; bases outside gene matches: 11. The germline V gene has CDR1 LGHNT and CDR2 FRNRAP. The CDR3 spans 17 residues. The CDR3 spells CASGSIQQGALSYEQYF. CDR3 nucleotide sequence: TGTGCTAGTGGTTCAATTCAACAGGGGGCATTGTCCTACGAGCAGTACTTC.

For this clone: A junction boundary mismatches the germline segment, possibly from a read error. The rearrangement links TRBV6-5 to TRBJ2-2; D is unresolved. Germline V gives CDR1 MNHEY, CDR2 SVGAGI. The CDR3 totals 15 residues. The CDR3 protein is CASSYYTPRGGELFF. The CDR3 DNA sequence: TGTGCCAGCAGCTACTATACACCGAGAGGCGGGGAGCTGTTTTTT.

This chain joins TRBV6-6 and TRBJ2-2; the match to TRBD1 covers 8 bases. The CDR3 extends over 14 amino acids. The germline V gene encodes CDR1 MNHNY and CDR2 SVGAGI (reference sequence). The V and J ends lost 6 bases and 6 bases, in that order; junction bases with no gene match: 6. In DNA, the CDR3 is TGTGCCAGCAGCAGGGGGCGCAATGCCGGGGAGCTGTTTTTT. Protein: CASSRGRNAGELFF.

This chain uses TRBV7-6 with TRBJ2-3; 9 nucleotides line up with TRBD2. CDR1 and CDR2 from the germline V gene are SGHVS and FNYEAQ. Trimming cost V 5 bases and J 3 bases; bases outside gene matches: 9. The CDR3 is made up of 16 amino acids. The CDR3 DNA follows: TGTGCCAGCAGCGCGATAGCGGGAGAAGGTACAGATACGCAGTATTTT. Its translation is CASSAIAGEGTDTQYF.

The chain is built from TRBV9 and TRBJ1-2; maybe TRBD1 (5 bases). Trimming pared 1 base from V and 1 base from J, leaving 32 bases between. The CDR3 is 22 amino acids. Germline CDR1 reads SGDLS; CDR2 reads YYNGEE. In DNA form, the CDR3 reads TGTGCCAGCAGCGTAAGGGAAGCCGGGAGGGGCCCTTTCCGTCCCATTAACTATGGCTACACCTTC. Its translation is CASSVREAGRGPFRPINYGYTF.

The V gene is TRBV5-6, the J gene TRBJ2-7; 7 bases are a match to TRBD2. After removal of 6 bases from V and 2 bases from J, the junction contained 11 bases not matched to a gene. This CDR3 comprises 15 residues. Germline V gene data show CDR1 as SGHDT and CDR2 as YYEEEE. CDR3 coding DNA: TGTGCCAGCAAACTTGATTCTAGCGGTCCCTACGAGCAGTACTTC. Translating it yields CASKLDSSGPYEQYF.

This chain links TRBV7-2 with TRBJ2-4, with D perhaps TRBD1 (6 bases). Germline V gives CDR1 SGHTA, CDR2 FQGNSA. Trimming stripped 0 bases from V and 7 bases from J, with 7 bases between. This CDR3 is 13 amino acids long. The CDR3 DNA reads as TGTGCCAGCAGCTTAGCCAGGGGTAACATTCAGTACTTC. This sequence encodes CASSLARGNIQYF.

The chain joins TRBV14 to TRBJ2-1; D is uncertain. V lost 1 base, J lost 8 bases, and 9 bases lay in between. From germline, CDR1 is SGHDN and CDR2 FVKESK. The CDR3 totals 13 residues. The CDR3 is CASSQAKLYEQFF. In nucleotides, the CDR3 is TGTGCCAGCAGCCAAGCTAAGCTATATGAGCAGTTCTTC.

V is TRBV10-3 and J is TRBJ2-1; a possible D gene is TRBD2 (6 bases). The CDR3 is 14 amino acids. Germline CDR1 is ENHRY and CDR2 is SYGVKD. Trimming took off 6 bases at V and 4 bases at J, with 13 bases between the two ends. This CDR3 reads CAISPGTRYNEQFF. CDR3 nucleotide sequence: TGTGCCATCAGCCCCGGGACTCGATACAATGAGCAGTTCTTC.

The rearrangement joins TRBV6-5 to TRBJ1-2, with TRBD1 matching 10 bases. Germline CDR1 reads MNHEY; CDR2 reads SVGAGI. With V trimmed by 5 bases and J by 7 bases, 7 bases remained unmatched. This CDR3 is built from 14 residues. CDR3 sequence reads: CASSTRQGAVGYTF. CDR3 DNA sequence: TGTGCCAGCAGTACTCGACAGGGGGCGGTTGGCTACACCTTC.

The chain recombines TRBV30 with TRBJ1-4; possibly TRBD1 for D (6 bases). Trimming removed 6 bases from V and 15 bases from J, with 23 bases in between. Germline-derived CDR1 and CDR2 are GTSNPN and SVGIG (reference sequence). The CDR3 consists of 13 residues. CDR3 nucleotides: TGTGCCTGTCTAGGGGGACGAGGCCTATGGATGTTTTTT. Residues: CACLGGRGLWMFF.

The chain carries TRBV2 and TRBJ1-3; TRBD1 matches at 7 bases. The ends lost 2 bases at V and 3 bases at J; junction bases unmatched: 4. The germline V gene has CDR1 SNHLY and CDR2 FYNNEI. This CDR3 spans 15 amino acids. DNA for the CDR3: TGTGCCAGCAGTGAAACCAGGGGGAATGGAAACACCATATATTTT. It is translated as CASSETRGNGNTIYF.

This chain links TRBV5-1 with TRBJ1-1, with TRBD1 identical over 7 bases. The CDR3 covers 13 residues. With 4 bases clipped from V and 1 base from J, the junction kept 1 base outside the gene matches. Germline V gene data show CDR1 as SGHRS and CDR2 as YFSETQ. The chain's CDR3 is CASSGQENTEAFF. As DNA, the CDR3 is TGCGCCAGCAGCGGACAGGAGAACACTGAAGCTTTCTTT.

This clone showed up just once. The V and J genes are TRBV4-1 and TRBJ2-7, with 8 bases aligning to TRBD2. CDR1 and CDR2 from the germline V gene are MGHRA and YSYEKL. V was pared by 3 bases and J by 2 bases, with 15 bases of the junction left unmatched. This CDR3 spans 18 amino acids. The CDR3 DNA is TGCGCCAGCAGCCATCCCCTAACCGCTAGCGGGTTAACCTACGAGCAGTACTTC. Its protein product is CASSHPLTASGLTYEQYF.

In DNA form, the CDR3 reads TGTGCCAGCAGCCGAGGACAGGGCACTGAAGCTTTCTTT. The encoded protein is CASSRGQGTEAFF. The genes are TRBV6-6 and TRBJ1-1; 8 positions agree with TRBD1. This CDR3 contains 13 residues. The V and J ends lost 6 bases and 4 bases, in that order; junction bases with no gene match: 4. Germline lookup yields CDR1 MNHNY and CDR2 SVGAGI (reference sequence).

The chain uses TRBV19 and TRBJ2-6; 8 nucleotides line up with TRBD2. The CDR3 has 18 residues. V lost 1 base to trimming and J lost 0 bases; unmatched junction nucleotides: 5. The germline gives CDR1 LNHDA, CDR2 SQIVND (reference sequence). The CDR3 nucleotides read TGTGCCAGTAGTATAGCAGCGGGGGCCGCCTCTGGGGCCAACGTCCTGACTTTC. It specifies CASSIAAGAASGANVLTF. The whole variable domain, filled in from reference TRBV19 and TRBJ2-6, reads DGGITQSPKYLFRKEGQNVTLSCEQNLNHDAMYWYRQDPGQGLRLIYYSQIVNDFQKGDIAEGYSVSREKKESFPLTVTSAQKNPTAFYLCASSIAAGAASGANVLTFGAGSRLTVL.

This chain connects TRBV7-6 to TRBJ2-3; 8 bases line up with TRBD1. Germline V gives CDR1 SGHVS, CDR2 FNYEAQ. Trimming removed 5 bases from V and 1 base from J; junction bases left unmatched: 2. The CDR3 runs 14 residues. The CDR3 DNA follows: TGTGCCAGCAGCGCGGACAGGGGCACAGATACGCAGTATTTT. Its translation: CASSADRGTDTQYF. The whole variable domain, remainder taken from reference TRBV7-6 and TRBJ2-3, is GAGVSQSPRYKVTKRGQDVALRCDPISGHVSLYWYRQALGQGPEFLTYFNYEAQQDKSGLPNDRFSAERPEGSISTLTIQRTEQRDSAMYRCASSADRGTDTQYFGPGTRLTVL.

J is TRBJ1-6 and V is TRBV6-1; D unresolved. This CDR3 has 14 residues. Trimming left V 0 bases short and J 12 bases short, with 12 bases between. Germline V gene data show CDR1 as MNHNS and CDR2 as SASEGT. CDR3 protein: CASSEADRGRPLHF. CDR3 sequence (DNA): TGTGCCAGCAGTGAAGCGGATCGGGGTAGACCCCTCCACTTT.

The V gene is TRBV4-3, the J gene TRBJ2-3; possible D gene TRBD2, 6 bases. Trimming pared 0 bases from V and 7 bases from J, leaving 14 bases between. This CDR3 spans 15 amino acids. Germline lookup yields CDR1 LGHNA and CDR2 YSLEER. CDR3 nucleotide sequence: TGCGCCAGCAGCCAAGAAGGGCTAGGAGGGAATACGCAGTATTTT. Amino acid sequence: CASSQEGLGGNTQYF.

The chain is built from TRBV9 and TRBJ1-1, with unresolved D. Germline CDR1 is SGDLS and CDR2 is YYNGEE. This CDR3 has 15 amino acids. V lost 0 bases and J 1 base, leaving 10 bases between the germline ends. The CDR3 coding sequence is TGTGCCAGCAGCGTAGGCGGGGTTTCGAACACTGAAGCTTTCTTT. Residues: CASSVGGVSNTEAFF.

In its sample, this clone was seen a few times. V and J are TRBV15 and TRBJ1-2; D possibly corresponds to TRBD1 (5 bases). Germline V gives CDR1 LNHNV, CDR2 YYDKDF (reference sequence). With 0 bases removed from V and 4 bases from J, the gap between germline ends came to 9 bases. CDR3 size: 14 residues. CDR3 protein: CATSRDMQGYGYTF. The CDR3 nucleotides read TGTGCCACCAGCAGAGATATGCAGGGCTATGGCTACACCTTC.